This T cell receptor beta chain emerged from a study of lymphopenia after photon versus proton radiotherapy. Study-level findings and limits: After lymphocyte nadir, photon-treated repertoires showed oligoclonal expansion, especially CD8+ Temra. A bigger post-nadir fall in TCR diversity correlated inversely with survival time in deceased patients. Relative stability marked proton patients; photon patients lost diversity and naive cells.

On this clone itself: The antigen is unknown.

CDR1 is MDHEN, CDR2 SYDVKM, per germline. The length of the CDR3 is 13 residues. Germline trimming cut 9 bases from V and 1 base from J; bases unmatched to any gene: 3. Assay used: immunoSEQ multiplex PCR; TCRdb lists only in-frame clones, some missing. The sample yields around 66,000 clones, about 86% seen once. Source: peripheral blood, taken from a patient treated with photon-based radiotherapy. The sequence was collected from a man aged 40-50 years with gastric cancer. This chain uses TRBV28 with TRBJ2-3; TRBD1 agrees at 8 bases. The CDR3 DNA reads TGTGCCAGTAAACAGGGGGGCACAGATACGCAGTATTTT. Residues: CASKQGGTDTQYF.